The clone carrying this TCR beta chain has a handful of counts. The antigen is undetermined. The data originate from a study of T cells in Graves' hyperthyroidism and ophthalmopathy. Clinical symptoms, serum thyroxine, TRAb, thyroid ultrasound and orbital computed tomography established diagnosis. General study findings and limits: Onset of ophthalmopathy came a median 6.5 months after the model predicted it. The authors' 13 V-J model separated ophthalmopathy from stable hyperthyroidism.

V was shortened by 0 bases and J by 2 bases, with 9 bases between the two germline ends. The germline V gene has CDR1 SGDLS and CDR2 YYNGEE. CDR3 length: 14 residues. RNA transcripts provided the source from which TCR beta CDR3 regions were amplified. TCR CDR3 regions were first amplified by RT-PCR with HTBI primers. MiXCR, applied by TCRdb to the multiplex PCR reads, yields one record per CDR3 protein. The profile shows approximately 600,000 distinct CDR3 sequences, 13% to 15% of them singletons. The origin of this receptor is a woman under 30 with Graves' ophthalmopathy. The chain couples TRBV9 to TRBJ2-7; TRBD1 is a possible D gene (5 bases). The material sequenced was blood. The CDR3 sequence: CASSVVPGPYEQYF. CDR3 DNA sequence: TGTGCCAGCAGCGTAGTTCCAGGGCCCTACGAGCAGTACTTC.